This T cell receptor beta chain was identified during a study of cytomegalovirus exposure and HLA in healthy donors. Across the whole study: Within the Caucasian-associated ancestry cluster were roughly 82% of the roughly 400 genotyped donors.

In germline, CDR1 is LNHDA, CDR2 SQIVND (reference sequence). CDR3 length: 16 residues. Germline trimming cut 6 bases from V and 9 bases from J; bases unmatched to any gene: 13. The study ran its PCR with 60 Vbeta and 13 Jbeta primers. The protocol was immunoSEQ multiplex PCR, while the TCRdb copy is restricted to in-frame clones and leaves out a portion. The sample carries around 190,000 clones, around 77% recorded once. The V gene is TRBV19, the J gene TRBJ1-6; 8 bases align to TRBD1. This TCR derives from a woman aged 30 to 39 in good health and CMV-seronegative. Sequencing was performed on PBMCs. The CDR3: CASSRTGSGSSSPLHF. CDR3 nucleotide sequence: TGTGCCAGTAGCAGGACAGGGTCAGGATCGAGTTCACCCCTCCACTTT.